This entry features one T cell receptor (beta chain) sequence. By frequency, this clonotype is medium-sized (0.01 to 0.1%), with no count recorded. Its antigen is still unknown. TRB rearrangements were amplified by multiplex PCR following a touch-down protocol, with the TRB-A and TRB-B primer pools mixed in one tube. Two consecutive PCR reactions with Phusion HS II polymerase added Illumina adapters and sample indices to the amplicons. The amplicons were gel-purified using the NucleoSpin Gel and PCR Clean-up kit, after which quantification was performed by Qubit and quality was checked on an Agilent 2100 Bioanalyzer. Libraries were sequenced on an Illumina MiSeq using 600-cycle, single-indexed, paired-end runs. In the original analysis: Alignment and assembly of TRB reads were performed with MiXCR version 2.1.12 and the default MiXCR reference library. A clone was defined by each unique CDR3 nucleotide sequence, and the analysis included only productive sequences with two or more reads. To assess repertoire diversity, an R script computed alpha-parameterized diversity profiles (alpha 0 to 5), which included the Shannon (alpha 1) and Simpson (alpha 2) indices. The tcR package was used to compute combinatorial TRB VJ usage, and cohorts were compared on this usage by principal component analysis with ade4. GLIPH was used to cluster TCRbeta CDR3s in pairs of cohorts matched for age and read depth, and a Wilcoxon test was used to compare cluster frequencies. The reads, reprocessed by TCRdb, yield one row per CDR3 protein sequence and no DNA. For this entry, the V and J calls and clone size follow TCRdb and not the study's own pipeline. Per the sample table, the count is around 6,700 distinct CDR3 sequences. The ten most abundant clones make up around 4.8% of the sample.

The germline V gene sets CDR1 to SGHDT and CDR2 to YYEEEE. Measured from the cysteine to the phenylalanine, the CDR3 is 15 residues long. DNA is not recorded here. These data belong to a study of T cell clusters in autoimmune cytopenias (dated by TCRdb to between 2018 and 2020). Notes on the research overall: Of the 45 or so healthy donor controls, some 20 were female, and the group had a mean age of 56 years and a median age of roughly 62 years. TRB sequencing reached a median depth of about 52,000 reads per sample and yielded a median of about 2,500 distinct TRB clonotypes per sample. Peripheral blood TRB and IGH repertoires were sequenced in autoimmune cytopenia patients at active disease and during treatment follow-up, alongside healthy, CLL and autoimmune hepatitis controls. The study aimed to test whether autoimmune cytopenia patients carry a disease-specific immune repertoire signature usable as a blood-based biomarker. For primary cytopenia, about two dozen age-matched healthy donors were used as controls, and for secondary cytopenia, approximately 15 age-matched CLL patients were used as controls. Repertoires from autoimmune hepatitis patients were compared with those of approximately 23 healthy donors matched for age and sex. Study-wide findings and limitations: GLIPH suggested that primary autoimmune cytopenia patients lacked physiological T cell clusters: 45 to 55 clusters were exclusive to healthy donors versus 17 exclusive to patients. The T cell clusters were defined only in silico, and the functional role of the clusters still needed to be validated experimentally. The cluster-lack signature was not observed for secondary cytopenia versus CLL, as the signature was apparently masked by the dominant lymphoma-associated repertoire. Healthy donors showed about 3-fold more exclusive TRB clusters than active autoimmune hepatitis patients, consistent with an autoimmunity-wide signature. The TRB repertoire shifts, including less even repertoires in secondary cytopenia and CLL, mostly reflected lymphoma bias and not autoimmunity.

For each sample, TRB amplification used roughly 250 ng of peripheral blood genomic DNA, equal to roughly 38,000 genome equivalents. These records were also assigned to another study, of T cell repertoires in aging, cancer and after chemotherapy. The second study, in turn, reports: Donors spanned six age groups from 30 or younger to 70 or older, with at least three individuals per group. TCR repertoires from healthy donor controls were recorded over periods of several months to years and showed clear clonal overlap between repeated samplings. The complete dataset included about 9 million TCR reads. Significantly lower blood TCR diversity and higher clonality were observed in untreated patients with hematological or solid cancers than in age-matched healthy donors. Declining TCR diversity with age in healthy donors was mainly explained by loss of richness; in cancer patients, loss of evenness also contributed. An increase in median generation probability over the chemotherapy interval was observed in both cancer cohorts, suggesting that the repertoire was reconstituted through rebound thymic output. According to the authors, the repertoire data do not allow conclusions to be drawn about immunological memory after chemotherapy. Peripheral blood TCR beta repertoires from healthy donors and cancer patients were profiled to examine immunoaging and T cell reconstitution after chemotherapy. Alongside approximately 95 healthy donors serving as a reference group, the cohort included approximately 210 cancer patients, of whom some 91 had hematological cancers and 124 had solid cancers. Processing of the TRB sequences was carried out with MiXCR versions 2.12 and 3.0.5. The repertoire metrics were Shannon diversity, evenness, clonality (calculated as one minus evenness), and diversity profiles parameterized by alpha from 0 to 5. The IGoR algorithm was used to calculate generation probabilities for clones in the paired samples taken before and after chemotherapy.

Material for sequencing was peripheral blood. The chain employs TRBV5-6 and TRBJ1-3; the TCRdb D gene call, TRBD1, has no DNA to confirm it. The clonotype comes from a human donor in good health. The encoded CDR3 is CASSLETAFVNTIYF.